These T cell receptor beta chains were read from a single sample in a study of cytomegalovirus exposure and HLA in healthy donors. Libraries were prepared by immunoSEQ multiplex PCR; TCRdb keeps only in-frame clonotypes and omits some of them. The repertoire holds around 71,000 clones, with roughly 65% as singletons. Sequencing was done on a sample of PBMCs. All receptors come from a male donor in good health and CMV-seropositive. Each CDR3 is given with its conserved first and last residue. The D gene is left open where the match is weak. A row's size may be missing; if present it is once, few, many or a size class.

d_gene | abundance | j_gene | v_gene | CDR3nt | CDR3aa
. | . | TRBJ2-3 | TRBV9 | TGTGCCAGCAGCGTATCTCCGGGAACAGATACGCAGTATTTT | CASSVSPGTDTQYF
TRBD1 | . | TRBJ2-1 | TRBV27 | TGTGCCAGCAGTGAAGGGGACAGGGGGCGATCCACGCAGGAGCAGTTCTTC | CASSEGDRGRSTQEQFF
TRBD2 | . | TRBJ2-3 | TRBV5-5 | TGTGCCAGCAGCTTGGGCCTAGCGGGGGGGCCTCTCGCGTATTTT | CASSLGLAGGPLAYF
. | few | TRBJ2-2 | TRBV5-1 | TGCGCCAGCAGCTCGGACCCCGGGGGGCTCGCGAACACCGGGGAGCTGTTTTTT | CASSSDPGGLANTGELFF
. | few | TRBJ2-1 | TRBV5-1 | TGCGCCAGCAGCCCGGACTCGTTTAACAATGAGCAGTTCTTC | CASSPDSFNNEQFF
. | few | TRBJ1-1 | TRBV18 | TGTGCCAGCACGGGCGGGGCTGAAGCTTTCTTT | CASTGGAEAFF
. | . | TRBJ2-2 | TRBV30 | TGTGCCTGGACGGTAAACACCGGGGAGCTGTTTTTT | CAWTVNTGELFF
. | . | TRBJ2-2 | TRBV7-3 | TGTGCCAGCAGCTTAATGGCAGGGAGGAGGGCGGTGAACACCGGGGAGCTGTTTTTT | CASSLMAGRRAVNTGELFF
TRBD2 | . | TRBJ2-7 | TRBV13 | TGTGCCAGCAGCTCCAGGGGACTAGCGGGACCCTACGAGCAGTACTTC | CASSSRGLAGPYEQYF
. | . | TRBJ2-7 | TRBV6-1 | TGTGCCAGCAGTAGAGACAGGCGGTTCGGCTACGAGCAGTACTTC | CASSRDRRFGYEQYF
. | . | TRBJ1-5 | TRBV27 | TGTGCCAGCAGTTTATACGCTTGGGCTAATCAGCCCCAGCATTTT | CASSLYAWANQPQHF
. | . | TRBJ2-3 | TRBV7-9 | TGTGCCAGCAGCTTAGTGGTTGGCGGGGAGACAGATACGCAGTATTTT | CASSLVVGGETDTQYF
. | . | TRBJ1-5 | TRBV7-2 | TGTGCCAGCAGCTTACGGGGGGTGGATCAGCCCCAGCATTTT | CASSLRGVDQPQHF
. | . | TRBJ2-7 | TRBV5-1 | TGCGCCAGCAGCATCGGCAGGGGTCCAAACGAGCAGTACTTC | CASSIGRGPNEQYF
. | . | TRBJ1-4 | TRBV6-1 | TGTGCCAGCAGTGAAAAAAACAGGTGGAATGAAAAACTGTTTTTT | CASSEKNRWNEKLFF